The T cell receptor beta chain described here comes from a study of cytomegalovirus exposure and HLA in healthy donors (dated by TCRdb to 2016 to 2017). A note on the overall study: A later analysis indicated that the 120 or so validation repertoires were generated on the platform also employed for the approximately 700 repertoires of the first cohort. The study was designed to test whether signatures of past pathogen exposure could be identified by cataloging public T cell receptors. Along with the 666-subject first cohort, a separate validation cohort of more than 90 different subjects was used. To predict cytomegalovirus infection status, the study combined high-throughput TCR immunosequencing, statistical association of individual TCRs with disease status, and machine learning.

The germline V gene provides CDR1 SGDLS and CDR2 YYNGEE. The trim is 0 bases for V and 0 bases for J, with a gap of 7 bases between the germline ends. The CDR3 numbers 15 residues from cysteine through phenylalanine. The sequence is cut down to CDR3 DNA, 45 bases in frame from base 1. Receptors were amplified or captured by the immunoSEQ multiplex PCR assay. In the source study's methods: To diagnose cytomegalovirus status from the catalog of TCR beta chain sequences, a statistical classification framework was built. The clones in this table, taken by TCRdb from immuneACCESS, are in-frame only. Not every clone is retained; where verified, under half of the shortfall comes from an unresolved V gene, and the cause of the rest is unknown. V, J and clone size derive from that table, while D and trimming were established from the DNA sequence. The sample profile shows roughly 180,000 clones; about 89% of them were found once. Approximately 7.7% of the sample lies in the top ten.

In this sample, this clone turned up a few times. Its antigen is currently not known. Base qualities are not recorded, but no much larger clone differs from it by a single base. The donors belonged to the validation cohort of under 150 subjects, which was separate from the roughly 670-subject first cohort. The paper's findings and limits, for the study overall: In the study, some 160 TCR beta chains were listed as associated with cytomegalovirus. Of the cluster scores, 90% to 95% were above 0 in a later analysis, which found that TCRs clustered in the first cohort also tended to co-occur in the 95 to 150 validation repertoires. In both the original and validation cohorts, the classifier was reported to diagnose cytomegalovirus status with high specificity and sensitivity. A few of the identified cytomegalovirus-associated TCR beta chains were confirmed in vitro to be specific for cytomegalovirus antigens. The authors suggested that the approach could potentially be extended to other disease states and immunological phenotypes. A later analysis had no HLA typing for the validation cohort, so co-occurrence there was scored across all 110 or so repertoires. While some public TCRs were present in many individuals, most TCR sequences turned up only very rarely across donors.

The receptor was isolated from a man aged 25-40 years in good health and CMV-seropositive. Sequencing used PBMCs. This chain joins TRBV9 to TRBJ1-3, with no reliable assignment of the D segment. CDR3 reads: CASSVAVSSGNTIYF. Here is the DNA: TGTGCCAGCAGCGTAGCCGTGAGCTCTGGAAACACCATATATTTT.